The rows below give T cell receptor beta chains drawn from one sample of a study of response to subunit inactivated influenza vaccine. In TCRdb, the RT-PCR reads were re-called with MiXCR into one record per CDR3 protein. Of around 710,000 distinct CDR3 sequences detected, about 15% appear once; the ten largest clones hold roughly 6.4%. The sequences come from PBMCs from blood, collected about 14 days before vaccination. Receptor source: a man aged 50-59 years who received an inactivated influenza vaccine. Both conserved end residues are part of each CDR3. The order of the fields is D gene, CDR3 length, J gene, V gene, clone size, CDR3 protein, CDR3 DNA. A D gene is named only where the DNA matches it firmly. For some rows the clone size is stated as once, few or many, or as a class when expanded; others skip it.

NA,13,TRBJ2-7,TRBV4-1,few,CASSLGTENEQYF,TGTGCCAGCAGCTTGGGGACCGAGAACGAGCAGTACTTC
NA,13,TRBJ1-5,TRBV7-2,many,CASSENTNQPQHF,TGTGCCAGCAGCGAAAACACCAATCAGCCCCAGCATTTT
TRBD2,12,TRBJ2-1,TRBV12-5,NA,CASGLAGDEQFF,TGTGCTAGTGGTTTAGCGGGAGATGAGCAGTTCTTC
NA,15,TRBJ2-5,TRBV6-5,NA,CASSSQGGIQETQYF,TGTGCCAGCAGTTCACAGGGGGGGATCCAAGAGACCCAGTACTTC
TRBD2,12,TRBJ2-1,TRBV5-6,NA,CASSDSSGRQFF,TGTGCCAGCAGCGACTCTAGCGGCCGGCAGTTCTTC
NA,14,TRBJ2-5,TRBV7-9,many,CASSFFGGGETQYF,TGTGCCAGCAGCTTCTTCGGAGGGGGAGAGACCCAGTACTTC
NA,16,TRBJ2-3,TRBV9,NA,CASSHSGGFSTDTQYF,TGTGCCAGCAGTCATAGCGGCGGGTTTAGCACAGATACGCAGTATTTT
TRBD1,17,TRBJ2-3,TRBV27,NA,CASSMMGQGASSDTQYF,TGTGCCAGCAGTATGATGGGACAGGGGGCTTCATCAGATACGCAGTATTTT
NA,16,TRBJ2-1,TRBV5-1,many,CASSSTTGHRNNEQFF,TGCGCCAGCAGCTCAACGACAGGACACCGTAACAATGAGCAGTTCTTC
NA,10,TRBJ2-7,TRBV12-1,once,CASSLNEQYF,TGTGCCAGCAGCCTCAACGAGCAGTACTTC
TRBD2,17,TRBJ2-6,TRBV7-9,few,CASSLEVLAAGANVLTF,TGTGCCAGCAGCTTAGAGGTCCTAGCGGCTGGGGCCAACGTCCTGACTTTC
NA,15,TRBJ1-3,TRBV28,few,CASSLGGVSGNTIYF,TGTGCCAGCAGTTTGGGCGGGGTCTCAGGAAACACCATATATTTT
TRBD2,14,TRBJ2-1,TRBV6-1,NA,CASSRPTSGKEQFF,TGTGCCAGCAGTAGACCGACTAGCGGGAAGGAGCAGTTCTTC
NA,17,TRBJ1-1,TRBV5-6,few,CASSHTVDRFGNTEAFF,TGTGCCAGCAGCCATACAGTGGACAGATTCGGGAACACTGAAGCTTTCTTT
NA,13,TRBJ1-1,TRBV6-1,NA,CASRWAGNAEAFF,TGTGCCAGCAGGTGGGCGGGGAACGCTGAAGCTTTCTTT
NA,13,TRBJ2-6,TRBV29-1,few,CSVEISGANVLTF,TGCAGCGTTGAGATCTCTGGGGCCAACGTCCTGACTTTC